What follows is one TCR beta chain and its context. As yet, its antigen is unknown. The time point: sample taken at primary tumor resection. Tumor, nontumor lung or frozen PBMC supplied whole RNA, sequenced without sorting. Samples were obtained from 70 or so donors, all untreated early-stage non-small cell lung cancer patients. This CDR3 is built from 14 residues. The germline V gene has CDR1 MNHEY and CDR2 SVGAGI. With 6 bases clipped from V and 10 bases from J, the junction kept 11 bases outside the gene matches. MiXCR, run by TCRdb on the 5' RACE reads, gives a single entry per CDR3 protein. The sample has roughly 70,000 distinct CDR3 sequences, 10% to 15% seen once. This entry is derived from a study of spatial heterogeneity in lung cancer. Study-level results: Ubiquitous expanded tumor TCRs were observed in blood more at resection than follow-up.

The chain employs TRBV6-5 and TRBJ1-4, with 7 bases that match TRBD1. Sequencing was performed on PBMCs, taken at surgery. This sequence was found in a male donor with early-stage non-small cell lung cancer. In DNA form, the CDR3 reads TGTGCCAGCAGCCCTGACAGGGCCATCGGAAAACTGTTTTTT. Amino acid sequence: CASSPDRAIGKLFF.